This T cell receptor (beta chain) was recorded in a study of beta chain features in type 1 diabetes. Sequencing targeted expressed TCRB transcripts, as all isolated RNA had been reverse transcribed. Profiled with immunoSEQ multiplex PCR; TCRdb holds only in-frame clones, not every one. In the table there are 900,000 or so clones, about a sixth of which are singletons. This clone was detected only once. The CDR3 length is 17 residues. The germline V gene encodes CDR1 SGHTA and CDR2 FQGNSA. The V end lost 3 bases, the J end lost 2 bases, and 20 bases lay between the germline ends. Purities over 98% were achieved in all sorted populations.

The TCR was taken from a young woman in good health. Sequenced: naive CD4+ T cells from blood. The rearrangement links TRBV7-2 to TRBJ2-7; TRBD1 might be the D (6 bases). CDR3 sequence (DNA): TGTGCCAGCAGCTTGGCCCATACCACAGGGTTGACCTACGAGCAGTACTTC. Its translation is CASSLAHTTGLTYEQYF.